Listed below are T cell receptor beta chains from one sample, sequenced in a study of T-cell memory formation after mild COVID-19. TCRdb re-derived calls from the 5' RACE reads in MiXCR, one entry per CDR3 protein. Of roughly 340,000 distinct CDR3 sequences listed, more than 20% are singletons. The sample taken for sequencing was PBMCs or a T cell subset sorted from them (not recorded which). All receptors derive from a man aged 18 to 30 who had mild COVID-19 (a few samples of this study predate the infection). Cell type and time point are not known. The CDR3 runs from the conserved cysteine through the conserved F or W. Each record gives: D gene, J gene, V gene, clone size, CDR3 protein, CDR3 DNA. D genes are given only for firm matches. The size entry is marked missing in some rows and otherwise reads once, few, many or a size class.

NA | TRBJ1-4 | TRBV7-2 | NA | CASSLGGGTGKLFF | TGTGCCAGCAGCTTAGGAGGGGGAACGGGAAAACTGTTTTTT
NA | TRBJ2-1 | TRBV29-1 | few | CSVGIYHNEQFF | TGCAGCGTGGGTATATACCACAATGAGCAGTTCTTC
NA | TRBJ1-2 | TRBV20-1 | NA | CSARGVRNYGYTF | TGCAGTGCTAGAGGTGTCAGAAACTATGGCTACACCTTC
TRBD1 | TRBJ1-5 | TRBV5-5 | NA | CASSRTGSIDQPQHF | TGTGCCAGCAGCCGGACAGGGAGTATCGATCAGCCCCAGCATTTT
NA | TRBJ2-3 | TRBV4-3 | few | CASSQENPGEDTQYF | TGCGCCAGCAGCCAAGAGAATCCAGGCGAAGATACGCAGTATTTT
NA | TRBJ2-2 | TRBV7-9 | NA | CASSLFGPGTGDLFF | TGTGCCAGCAGCTTATTCGGACCCGGCACCGGGGATCTGTTTTTT
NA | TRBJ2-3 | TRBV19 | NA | CASSSGRGMDTQYF | TGTGCCAGTAGTTCCGGACGGGGGATGGATACGCAGTATTTT
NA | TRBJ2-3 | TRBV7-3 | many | CASDDTDTQYF | TGTGCCAGCGACGACACAGATACGCAGTATTTT
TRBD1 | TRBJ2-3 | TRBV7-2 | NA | CASSLFGQGQDTQYF | TGTGCCAGCAGCTTATTCGGACAGGGTCAAGATACGCAGTATTTT
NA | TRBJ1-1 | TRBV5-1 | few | CASRGTERTEAFF | TGCGCCAGCAGAGGGACGGAGAGAACTGAAGCTTTCTTT
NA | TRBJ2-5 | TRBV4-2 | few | CASRQDPRGTQYF | TGTGCCAGCAGGCAGGACCCCAGAGGGACCCAGTACTTC
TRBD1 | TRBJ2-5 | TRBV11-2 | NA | CASSWGQAQETQYF | TGTGCCAGCAGCTGGGGACAGGCCCAGGAGACCCAGTACTTC
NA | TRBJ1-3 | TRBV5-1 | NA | CASSLGASLTERNTIYF | TGCGCCAGCAGCTTGGGGGCCAGTCTTACTGAGCGAAACACCATATATTTT
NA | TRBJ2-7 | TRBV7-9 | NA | CASSDGRTGSYEQYF | TGTGCCAGCAGCGATGGGAGGACGGGGTCCTACGAGCAGTACTTC
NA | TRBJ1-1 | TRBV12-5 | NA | CASGYQTEAFF | TGTGCTAGTGGTTATCAGACCGAAGCTTTCTTT
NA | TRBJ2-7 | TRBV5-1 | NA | CASFAGGPVYEQYF | TGCGCCAGCTTCGCGGGCGGCCCTGTCTACGAGCAGTACTTC
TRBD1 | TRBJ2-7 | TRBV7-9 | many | CASSSGQGAYEQYF | TGTGCCAGCAGCTCGGGACAGGGGGCATACGAGCAGTACTTC
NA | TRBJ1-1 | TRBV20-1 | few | CSARVTIGGKTEAFF | TGCAGTGCTAGAGTGACGATAGGGGGGAAGACTGAAGCTTTCTTT
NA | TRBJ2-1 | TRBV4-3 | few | CASSQEGLSNEQFF | TGCGCCAGCAGCCAAGAGGGACTGTCAAATGAGCAGTTCTTC
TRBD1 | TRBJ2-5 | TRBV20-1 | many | CSANRDSHQETQYF | TGCAGTGCCAACCGGGACAGTCATCAAGAGACCCAGTACTTC
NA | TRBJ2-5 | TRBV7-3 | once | CASSLNGERSETQYF | TGTGCCAGCAGCTTAAACGGGGAGCGGAGCGAGACCCAGTACTTC
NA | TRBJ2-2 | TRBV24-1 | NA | CATSRMDTGELFF | TGTGCCACCAGTCGGATGGACACCGGGGAGCTGTTTTTT
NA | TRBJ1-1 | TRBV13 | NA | CASSLSPTEAFF | TGTGCCAGCAGCTTAAGTCCCACTGAAGCTTTCTTT
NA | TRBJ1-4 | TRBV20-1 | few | CSARTTTTNEKLFF | TGCAGTGCTAGGACGACTACAACTAATGAAAAACTGTTTTTT
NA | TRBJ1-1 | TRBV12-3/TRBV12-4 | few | CASSFGGEGTEAFF | TGTGCCAGCAGTTTCGGCGGGGAAGGGACTGAAGCTTTCTTT
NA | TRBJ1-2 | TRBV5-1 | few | CASSLAPGRDYGYTF | TGCGCCAGCAGCTTGGCCCCAGGGCGTGACTATGGCTACACCTTC
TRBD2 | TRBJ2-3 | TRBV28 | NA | CASSLRRGDSTDTQYF | TGTGCCAGCAGTTTAAGGCGGGGGGATAGCACAGATACGCAGTATTTT
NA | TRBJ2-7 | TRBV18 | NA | CASSARERYEQYF | TGTGCCAGCTCGGCCCGGGAGAGGTACGAGCAGTACTTC
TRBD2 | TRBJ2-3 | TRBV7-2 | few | CASIPGTSRTDTQYF | TGTGCCAGCATCCCCGGGACTAGCAGAACAGATACGCAGTATTTT
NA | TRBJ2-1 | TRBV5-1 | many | CASSLISGNEQFF | TGCGCCAGCAGCTTGATTAGCGGCAATGAGCAGTTCTTC
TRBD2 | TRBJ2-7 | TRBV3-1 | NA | CASSQALAGEQYF | TGTGCCAGCAGCCAAGCTCTAGCGGGCGAGCAGTACTTC
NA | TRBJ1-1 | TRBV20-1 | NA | CSARVPLNTEAFF | TGCAGTGCTAGAGTGCCCCTGAACACTGAAGCTTTCTTT